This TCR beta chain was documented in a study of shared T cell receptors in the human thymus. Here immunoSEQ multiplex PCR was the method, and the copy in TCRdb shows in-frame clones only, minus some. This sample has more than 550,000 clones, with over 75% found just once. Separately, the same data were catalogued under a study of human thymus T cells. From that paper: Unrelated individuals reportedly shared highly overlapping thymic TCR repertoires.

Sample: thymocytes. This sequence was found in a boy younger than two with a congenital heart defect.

The CDR3 loop is CASSPRLTGITIYGYTF. DNA for the CDR3: TGTGCCAGCAGTCCCCGACTGACAGGGATAACCATCTATGGCTACACCTTC. This sequence joins TRBV28 and TRBJ1-2; 7 bases fit TRBD1. Germline CDR1 reads MDHEN; CDR2 reads SYDVKM. CDR3 length: 17 residues. V gave up 5 bases and J gave up 4 bases; unmatched junction bases: 16.